One sample yielded the 15 T cell receptor beta chains listed below, sequenced in a study of T cell responses to AZD1222 COVID-19 vaccine. TCRdb's table, derived via immunoSEQ multiplex PCR, lists solely in-frame clones and lacks some. Here the sample spans roughly 75,000 clones, 84% being singletons. Sequences were derived from peripheral blood, sampled on day 0 of AZD1222 vaccination. The origin of the receptors is an adult in good health.

V usage is TRBV4-2 and J usage is TRBJ1-4; 10 nucleotides match TRBD1. The germline V gene encodes CDR1 LGHNA and CDR2 YNFKEQ. The CDR3 loop spans 16 amino acids. The junction had 4 bases not matched to a gene; V was cut back by 2 bases and J by 4 bases. The CDR3 spells CASSQPGQGFNEKLFF. The CDR3 DNA reads as TGTGCCAGCAGCCAACCGGGACAGGGGTTTAATGAAAAACTGTTTTTT.

The chain couples TRBV2 to TRBJ2-1; D gene uncertain. CDR3 length equals 14 residues. Germline V gene lookup returns CDR1 SNHLY and CDR2 FYNNEI. Between the trimmed V and J ends, which lost 3 bases and 7 bases, there was a span of 13 bases. CDR3 sequence (DNA): TGTGCCAGCAGTGAGGGCGGCTTCATTAATGAGCAGTTCTTC. Encoded protein: CASSEGGFINEQFF.

Comments on this clone: The same CDR3 can be traced to other DNA sequences in this sample. The gene calls are TRBV18 and TRBJ2-5; D is uncertain. The germline V gene has CDR1 KGHSH and CDR2 LQKENI. Between the trimmed V and J ends, which lost 3 bases and 5 bases, there was a span of 4 bases. There are 11 residues in the CDR3. CDR3 nucleotides: TGTGCCAGCTCACCGGCGGAGACCCAGTACTTC. This codes for CASSPAETQYF.

The chain recombines TRBV29-1 with TRBJ1-2; TRBD1 agrees at 8 bases. V was pared by 6 bases and J by 7 bases, with 10 bases of the junction left unmatched. The CDR3 is 13 residues long. The germline V gene encodes CDR1 SQVTM and CDR2 ANQGSEA. In nucleotides, the CDR3 is TGCAGCGTGGAGGGGCTCAGGGGGCCTGGCTACACCTTC. Encoded protein: CSVEGLRGPGYTF.

In DNA form, the CDR3 reads TGTGCCAGCAGTTTACACGGAACTGAAGCTTTCTTT. It yields the protein CASSLHGTEAFF. V usage is TRBV6-2 or TRBV6-3 and J usage is TRBJ1-1; D not resolved. The CDR3 length is 12 residues. In germline, CDR1 is MNHEY, CDR2 SVGEGT. Deletions cut 4 bases from V and 5 bases from J, with 8 bases between.

The chain couples TRBV18 to TRBJ1-2, with TRBD1 as a possible D gene (6 bases). Trimming stripped 6 bases from V and 0 bases from J, with 11 bases between. In germline, CDR1 is KGHSH, CDR2 LQKENI. The CDR3 has 14 amino acids. Here the CDR3 DNA reads TGTGCCAGCTCCGCAGGGGCCACTAACTATGGCTACACCTTC. This encodes CASSAGATNYGYTF.

This clone appeared a single time. The chain uses TRBV14 and TRBJ2-7; D remains unclear. This CDR3 is 11 amino acids long. Between the trimmed V and J ends, which lost 3 bases and 0 bases, there was a span of 0 bases. Per the germline V gene, CDR1 is SGHDN and CDR2 is FVKESK. This CDR3 is CASSHSYEQYF. CDR3 nucleotide sequence: TGTGCCAGCAGCCACTCCTACGAGCAGTACTTC.

The rearrangement links TRBV7-9 to TRBJ1-2; D unclear. Trimming removed 1 base at V and 3 bases at J, with 12 bases between. This CDR3 is built from 15 residues. CDR1 and CDR2 from the germline V gene are SEHNR and FQNEAQ (reference sequence). The CDR3 DNA reads as TGTGCCAGCAGCTTAGGAGTTTCGGGTCACTATGGCTACACCTTC. Amino acid sequence: CASSLGVSGHYGYTF.

This clone was seen a single time. The V and J genes are TRBV27 and TRBJ1-1; the match to TRBD1 covers 8 bases. The CDR3 is made up of 15 amino acids. CDR1 and CDR2 (germline): MNHEY, SMNVEV (reference sequence). J gave up 7 bases and V 6 bases, and 13 bases lay outside the gene matches. As DNA, the CDR3 is TGTGCCAGCAGAGGCTCCGGGACAGGCGAACTTGAAGCTTTCTTT. Its translation: CASRGSGTGELEAFF.

The V and J genes are TRBV5-1 and TRBJ2-5; D remains unclear. Trimming left V 3 bases short and J 2 bases short, with 8 bases between. This CDR3 has 13 residues. The germline CDR1 and CDR2 sequences are SGHRS and YFSETQ. CDR3 loop: CASSSYTQETQYF. The CDR3 DNA reads TGCGCCAGCAGCTCCTACACTCAAGAGACCCAGTACTTC.

The chain combines TRBV2 with TRBJ2-7; D is undetermined. The CDR3 runs 13 residues. Trimming shortened V by 6 bases and J by 3 bases, and 12 bases separated the two germline ends. Germline V gene data show CDR1 as SNHLY and CDR2 as FYNNEI. CDR3 in amino acids: CASRIDIGYEQYF. The DNA for the CDR3 is TGTGCCAGCAGAATAGATATAGGCTACGAGCAGTACTTC.

The rearrangement joins TRBV3-1 (or the pseudogene TRBV3-2) to TRBJ1-4; 9 nucleotides agree with TRBD1. The V gene's germline CDR1 is LGHDT and CDR2 YNNKEL (reference sequence). CDR3 length: 14 residues. V dropped 6 bases and J dropped 8; count of bases not matched to a gene: 7. In DNA form, the CDR3 reads TGTGCCAGCAGGCTACAGGGGGCGCGGGAAAAACTGTTTTTT. Translation: CASRLQGAREKLFF.

There are a few counts of this clone. The J gene is TRBJ1-5, the V gene TRBV3-1 (or the pseudogene TRBV3-2); D gene unclear. Germline CDR1 is LGHDT and CDR2 is YNNKEL (reference sequence). The CDR3 totals 17 residues. The V end lost 4 bases, the J end lost 0 bases, and 16 bases lay between the germline ends. The CDR3 nucleotides are TGTGCCAGCAGCCGTGGCCCGCCTTCCTATAGCAATCAGCCCCAGCATTTT. Translating it yields CASSRGPPSYSNQPQHF.

Turning to this clone: The CDR3 does not close with the conserved phenylalanine or tryptophan, likely indicating a read error. The limits of the CDR3 on the DNA are not certain, so only TCRdb's listed CDR3 is given. The chain recombines TRBV12-3 or TRBV12-4 with TRBJ1-2; no DNA check was done on the table's D call, TRBD1. The CDR3 totals 12 residues, both ends included. CDR3 loop: CASSAGDRVAHS.

The rearrangement links TRBV16 to TRBJ1-5; D not certain. The V gene's germline CDR1 is KGHSY and CDR2 FQNENV. The CDR3 is made up of 15 amino acids. Trimming pared 1 base from V and 0 bases from J, leaving 7 bases between. The CDR3: CASSQFSHSNQPQHF. In DNA, the CDR3 is TGTGCCAGCAGCCAATTTTCCCATAGCAATCAGCCCCAGCATTTT. The full variable domain, with the rest looked up from reference TRBV16 and TRBJ1-5, is GEEVAQTPKHLVRGEGQKAKLYCAPIKGHSYVFWYQQVLKNEFKFLISFQNENVFDETGMPKERFSAKCLPNSPCSLEIQATKLEDSAVYFCASSQFSHSNQPQHFGDGTRLSIL.